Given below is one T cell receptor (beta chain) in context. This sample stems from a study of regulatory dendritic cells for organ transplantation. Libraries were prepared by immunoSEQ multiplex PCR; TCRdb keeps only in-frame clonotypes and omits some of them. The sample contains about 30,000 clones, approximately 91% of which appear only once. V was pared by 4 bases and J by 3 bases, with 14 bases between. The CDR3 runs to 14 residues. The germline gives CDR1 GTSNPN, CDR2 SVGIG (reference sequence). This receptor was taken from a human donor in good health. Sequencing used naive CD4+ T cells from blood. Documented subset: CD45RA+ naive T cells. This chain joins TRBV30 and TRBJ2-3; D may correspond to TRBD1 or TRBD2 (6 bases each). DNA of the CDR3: TGTGCCTGGAAGGGGGACTCAGCGACAGATACGCAGTATTTT. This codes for CAWKGDSATDTQYF.